This entry describes one TCR beta chain. The sample holds other DNA sequences that translate to the same CDR3. This sample was taken from a study of shared clonotypes between healthy human individuals. Assay: immunoSEQ multiplex PCR; the TCRdb copy retains only in-frame clones and omits some. The sample lists some 2 million clones; about 95% were seen once. Naive CD8 isolation took CD45RO-negative cells positively selected for CCR7 and excluded terminally differentiated effector memory CD45RA+ cells. V was cut by 0 bases and J by 3 bases, with 12 bases left in between. The CDR3 length is 15 residues. Germline V gives CDR1 LGHNA, CDR2 YSLEER.

The rearrangement links TRBV4-3 to TRBJ2-7; D remains unclear. The origin of this receptor is a young man in good health. The sample was naive CD8+ T cells sorted from blood. The CDR3 loop reads CASSQELGSSYEQYF. The CDR3 region has the DNA TGCGCCAGCAGCCAAGAATTAGGCTCCAGCTACGAGCAGTACTTC.